This T cell receptor beta chain came from a study of blood T cell repertoires in COVID-19. On the study more broadly: From the United States, Italy and Spain came samples of acute and convalescent COVID-19. T cells, B-cell-depleted T cells, or PBMCs supplied cDNA or gDNA.

This CDR3 comprises 15 residues. Trimming pared 2 bases from V and 3 bases from J, leaving 11 bases between. Germline loops: CDR1 SGHTA, CDR2 FQGNSA. The data were produced by immunoSEQ multiplex PCR, yet TCRdb's version contains in-frame clones alone and is incomplete. The sample lists some 170,000 clones; about four fifths were seen once. Sequences were obtained from peripheral blood. The receptor comes from a woman aged 70-85 years with acute or convalescent COVID-19. The chain uses TRBV7-2 and TRBJ1-5; maybe TRBD1 (6 bases). The DNA for the CDR3 is TGTGCCAGCAGCTTATCTGGGGGGGCCAATCAGCCCCAGCATTTT. Its translation is CASSLSGGANQPQHF.